This TCR beta chain is drawn from a study of human T cells and chemical hapten exposure. This clonotype was counted ten times or more. Documented time point: patch test 2, 6 weeks after DPC sensitization. The sample's treatment: therapeutic diphenylcyclopropenone sensitization with weekly scalp DPC. Each donor was an alopecia patient between 18 and 70 years of age who qualified for DPC. The CDR3 consists of 12 residues. Germline assignment: CDR1 MNHEY and CDR2 SMNVEV (reference sequence). The V end lost 5 bases, the J end lost 15 bases, and 14 bases lay between the germline ends. TCRdb reanalysed the RACE reads using MiXCR and keeps one entry per CDR3 protein. The table includes approximately 84,000 distinct CDR3 sequences, around 9.6% detected once.

This sequence was found in a woman between 25 and 40 years old with alopecia areata. Some clones in this sample may be carry-over from other donors' samples. The chain combines TRBV27 with TRBJ1-6; the D is unclear. Specimen: whole blood, collected in connection with sensitization to the hapten diphenylcyclopropenone (DPC). Here the CDR3 reads CASSPSPGYLHF. For the CDR3, the DNA is TGTGCCAGCAGTCCGTCGCCGGGGTACCTCCACTTT.